This paragraph covers one T cell receptor (beta chain) sequence. This CDR3 region has 15 residues. Germline V gene lookup returns CDR1 SGHAT and CDR2 FQDESV (reference sequence). J lost 1 base, V lost 5 bases, and 4 bases had no gene match. These data originate in a study of blood T cell repertoires in COVID-19. The method was immunoSEQ multiplex PCR; TCRdb's version includes in-frame clones alone and lacks a portion of them. The sample lists roughly 200,000 clones, 87% occurring once. The chain employs TRBV11-1 and TRBJ2-1; 8 bases fit TRBD2. The clonotype was recovered from a man aged 60-69 years who had recovered from COVID-19. Input material: peripheral blood. The CDR3 spells CASSILAESYNEQFF. The CDR3 DNA reads TGTGCCAGCAGCATACTAGCGGAGTCCTACAATGAGCAGTTCTTC.